These T cell receptor beta chains were read from a single sample in a study of cytomegalovirus exposure and HLA in healthy donors. Assay: immunoSEQ multiplex PCR; the TCRdb copy retains only in-frame clones and omits some. The profile shows 55,000 to 70,000 clones, more than 85% of them singletons. The sequencing sample was made of PBMCs. The source is a woman aged 25-40 years in good health and CMV-seronegative. Each CDR3 is given with its conserved first and last residue. A D gene is named only where the DNA matches it firmly. Clone sizes are given selectively: once, few, many, or a class where the clone is expanded.

d_gene: .
abundance: .
v_gene: TRBV6-1
j_gene: TRBJ2-3
CDR3aa: CASSELDTQYF
CDR3nt: TGTGCCAGCAGTGAACTGGATACGCAGTATTTT

d_gene: .
abundance: .
v_gene: TRBV2
j_gene: TRBJ2-7
CDR3aa: CASRLDRSGSYEQYF
CDR3nt: TGTGCCAGCAGGTTGGACAGAAGTGGCTCCTACGAGCAGTACTTC

d_gene: .
abundance: .
v_gene: TRBV30
j_gene: TRBJ2-1
CDR3aa: CAWSDSLNEQFF
CDR3nt: TGTGCCTGGAGCGACTCATTAAATGAGCAGTTCTTC

d_gene: TRBD2
abundance: .
v_gene: TRBV18
j_gene: TRBJ2-7
CDR3aa: CASSPRAGGPDEQYF
CDR3nt: TGTGCCAGCTCACCAAGGGCGGGAGGGCCCGACGAGCAGTACTTC

d_gene: .
abundance: .
v_gene: TRBV5-6
j_gene: TRBJ2-6
CDR3aa: CASSLEPVSYGANVLTF
CDR3nt: TGTGCCAGCAGCTTGGAGCCTGTCTCGTATGGGGCCAACGTCCTGACTTTC

d_gene: .
abundance: .
v_gene: TRBV7-8
j_gene: TRBJ2-7
CDR3aa: CASSLVQRASSYEQYF
CDR3nt: TGTGCCAGCAGCTTAGTTCAGCGGGCGTCCTCCTACGAGCAGTACTTC

d_gene: .
abundance: .
v_gene: TRBV6-1
j_gene: TRBJ2-2
CDR3aa: CASSERRAELTGELFF
CDR3nt: TGTGCCAGCAGTGAACGAAGAGCGGAGTTAACCGGGGAGCTGTTTTTT

d_gene: .
abundance: .
v_gene: TRBV21-1
j_gene: TRBJ1-2
CDR3aa: CASSRYRDVDSYTF
CDR3nt: TGTGCCAGCAGCAGGTACAGGGATGTCGATAGCTACACCTTC

d_gene: .
abundance: .
v_gene: TRBV27
j_gene: TRBJ1-1
CDR3aa: CASSFWGHRVEGTEAFF
CDR3nt: TGTGCCAGCAGTTTTTGGGGACACCGTGTAGAAGGTACTGAAGCTTTCTTT

d_gene: .
abundance: .
v_gene: TRBV10-3
j_gene: TRBJ1-5
CDR3aa: CAISEGNGVSNQPQHF
CDR3nt: TGTGCCATCAGTGAAGGGAACGGGGTTAGCAATCAGCCCCAGCATTTT

d_gene: TRBD1
abundance: .
v_gene: TRBV5-1
j_gene: TRBJ1-4
CDR3aa: CASSLNSGTGNEKLFF
CDR3nt: TGCGCCAGCAGCTTGAATTCCGGGACAGGGAATGAAAAACTGTTTTTT

d_gene: .
abundance: .
v_gene: TRBV9
j_gene: TRBJ2-7
CDR3aa: CASSVVPSSYEQYF
CDR3nt: TGTGCCAGCAGCGTAGTTCCTAGCTCCTACGAGCAGTACTTC

d_gene: .
abundance: .
v_gene: TRBV18
j_gene: TRBJ2-7
CDR3aa: CASSPLDSYEQYF
CDR3nt: TGTGCCAGCTCCCCATTGGACAGCTACGAGCAGTACTTC

d_gene: TRBD2
abundance: .
v_gene: TRBV5-1
j_gene: TRBJ2-3
CDR3aa: CASSYLAGEGTDTQYF
CDR3nt: TGCGCCAGCAGCTACTTAGCGGGAGAGGGCACAGATACGCAGTATTTT

d_gene: TRBD2
abundance: .
v_gene: TRBV7-9
j_gene: TRBJ2-7
CDR3aa: CASSSLAGSLYEQYF
CDR3nt: TGTGCCAGCAGCTCACTAGCGGGTTCGCTCTACGAGCAGTACTTC

d_gene: .
abundance: .
v_gene: TRBV18
j_gene: TRBJ1-3
CDR3aa: CASSRAEPGNTIYF
CDR3nt: TGTGCCAGCTCACGGGCAGAACCTGGAAACACCATATATTTT

d_gene: .
abundance: .
v_gene: TRBV9
j_gene: TRBJ2-1
CDR3aa: CASNGSSYNEQFF
CDR3nt: TGTGCCAGTAACGGGAGCTCCTACAATGAGCAGTTCTTC

d_gene: .
abundance: .
v_gene: TRBV30
j_gene: TRBJ1-5
CDR3aa: CAWSVRGSGGNQPQHF
CDR3nt: TGTGCCTGGAGTGTACGTGGATCAGGGGGCAATCAGCCCCAGCATTTT

d_gene: .
abundance: .
v_gene: TRBV2
j_gene: TRBJ1-1
CDR3aa: CASRAKQGLGIRFENTEAFF
CDR3nt: TGTGCCAGCCGAGCCAAACAGGGTTTGGGGATTCGATTCGAGAACACTGAAGCTTTCTTT

d_gene: TRBD2
abundance: .
v_gene: TRBV28
j_gene: TRBJ2-5
CDR3aa: CASKSTRLAGGPMGETQYF
CDR3nt: TGTGCCAGCAAAAGCACTCGGCTAGCGGGAGGGCCGATGGGAGAGACCCAGTACTTC

d_gene: .
abundance: .
v_gene: TRBV14
j_gene: TRBJ1-1
CDR3aa: CASSQDQNTEAFF
CDR3nt: TGTGCCAGCAGCCAAGACCAGAACACTGAAGCTTTCTTT

d_gene: TRBD1
abundance: once
v_gene: TRBV29-1
j_gene: TRBJ2-5
CDR3aa: CSVLTGERQETQYF
CDR3nt: TGCAGCGTACTTACAGGGGAGCGGCAAGAGACCCAGTACTTC

d_gene: .
abundance: .
v_gene: TRBV4-1
j_gene: TRBJ1-1
CDR3aa: CASSPSVNTEAFF
CDR3nt: TGCGCCAGCAGCCCTTCAGTGAACACTGAAGCTTTCTTT

d_gene: .
abundance: .
v_gene: TRBV7-2
j_gene: TRBJ2-1
CDR3aa: CASSLSSDNEQFF
CDR3nt: TGTGCCAGCAGCTTATCTAGTGACAATGAGCAGTTCTTC

d_gene: .
abundance: .
v_gene: TRBV18
j_gene: TRBJ2-5
CDR3aa: CASSPPFELARTQYF
CDR3nt: TGTGCCAGCTCACCACCTTTCGAACTAGCACGGACCCAGTACTTC

d_gene: .
abundance: .
v_gene: TRBV6-1
j_gene: TRBJ1-1
CDR3aa: CACHSRVGAFF
CDR3nt: TGTGCCTGCCACTCACGGGTGGGAGCTTTCTTT

d_gene: TRBD2
abundance: .
v_gene: TRBV9
j_gene: TRBJ2-3
CDR3aa: CASSVLADYGGDTQYF
CDR3nt: TGTGCCAGCAGCGTACTAGCGGACTACGGGGGAGATACGCAGTATTTT

d_gene: TRBD1
abundance: .
v_gene: TRBV30
j_gene: TRBJ2-6
CDR3aa: CAWRETGSTGANVLTF
CDR3nt: TGTGCCTGGAGGGAGACAGGGAGTACTGGGGCCAACGTCCTGACTTTC

d_gene: .
abundance: .
v_gene: TRBV11-2
j_gene: TRBJ1-2
CDR3aa: CASSLGDYGYTF
CDR3nt: TGTGCCAGCAGCTTAGGAGACTATGGCTACACCTTC

d_gene: .
abundance: .
v_gene: TRBV28
j_gene: TRBJ2-5
CDR3aa: CASSDRWEETQYF
CDR3nt: TGTGCCAGCAGTGACAGGTGGGAAGAGACCCAGTACTTC

d_gene: TRBD2
abundance: .
v_gene: TRBV6-5
j_gene: TRBJ2-1
CDR3aa: CASRPGLAGVEQFF
CDR3nt: TGTGCCAGCAGACCGGGACTAGCGGGAGTAGAGCAGTTCTTC

d_gene: .
abundance: .
v_gene: TRBV11-2
j_gene: TRBJ1-5
CDR3aa: CASSFESQPQHF
CDR3nt: TGTGCCAGCAGCTTCGAGTCTCAGCCCCAGCATTTT

d_gene: TRBD1
abundance: few
v_gene: TRBV9
j_gene: TRBJ1-4
CDR3aa: CASSVSQGDEKLFF
CDR3nt: TGTGCCAGCAGCGTCTCGCAGGGGGATGAAAAACTGTTTTTT

d_gene: TRBD1
abundance: .
v_gene: TRBV7-9
j_gene: TRBJ2-7
CDR3aa: CASSPGQFYEQYF
CDR3nt: TGTGCCAGCAGCCCGGGACAGTTCTACGAGCAGTACTTC

d_gene: TRBD1
abundance: .
v_gene: TRBV6-5
j_gene: TRBJ2-7
CDR3aa: CASSPTGGSSYEQYF
CDR3nt: TGTGCCAGCAGCCCAACAGGGGGGAGCTCCTACGAGCAGTACTTC

d_gene: .
abundance: .
v_gene: TRBV5-4
j_gene: TRBJ2-1
CDR3aa: CASSLGGRLDGEQFF
CDR3nt: TGTGCCAGCAGCTTGGGAGGTCGGCTAGACGGTGAGCAGTTCTTC

d_gene: .
abundance: .
v_gene: TRBV30
j_gene: TRBJ1-1
CDR3aa: CAWSIQGNTEAFF
CDR3nt: TGTGCCTGGAGTATCCAGGGGAACACTGAAGCTTTCTTT

d_gene: TRBD2
abundance: .
v_gene: TRBV5-4
j_gene: TRBJ2-5
CDR3aa: CASSLKRESGETQYF
CDR3nt: TGTGCCAGCAGCTTGAAGCGGGAGTCAGGAGAGACCCAGTACTTC

d_gene: .
abundance: .
v_gene: TRBV27
j_gene: TRBJ2-5
CDR3aa: CASSISLLETQYF
CDR3nt: TGTGCCAGCAGCATAAGCTTATTGGAGACCCAGTACTTC

d_gene: TRBD2
abundance: once
v_gene: TRBV27
j_gene: TRBJ2-1
CDR3aa: CASSLSGSSYNEQFF
CDR3nt: TGTGCCAGCAGTTTAAGCGGGAGCTCCTACAATGAGCAGTTCTTC

d_gene: .
abundance: .
v_gene: TRBV2
j_gene: TRBJ1-5
CDR3aa: CASSLGQWGNQPQHF
CDR3nt: TGTGCCAGCAGTCTAGGACAATGGGGCAATCAGCCCCAGCATTTT

d_gene: .
abundance: few
v_gene: TRBV2
j_gene: TRBJ1-2
CDR3aa: CASRDDTSYGYTF
CDR3nt: TGTGCCAGCAGAGATGACACGTCCTATGGCTACACCTTC

d_gene: .
abundance: .
v_gene: TRBV14
j_gene: TRBJ2-7
CDR3aa: CASSQAQPYEQYF
CDR3nt: TGTGCCAGCAGCCAAGCACAGCCCTACGAGCAGTACTTC

d_gene: TRBD1
abundance: .
v_gene: TRBV11-3
j_gene: TRBJ2-1
CDR3aa: CASSSPGQGDEQFF
CDR3nt: TGTGCCAGCAGCTCCCCGGGACAGGGGGATGAGCAGTTCTTC

d_gene: TRBD2
abundance: .
v_gene: TRBV7-9
j_gene: TRBJ2-1
CDR3aa: CASSFGTSGRKYNEQFF
CDR3nt: TGTGCCAGCAGCTTCGGGACTAGCGGGAGGAAATACAATGAGCAGTTCTTC

d_gene: .
abundance: .
v_gene: TRBV6-5
j_gene: TRBJ2-7
CDR3aa: CASGERGHEQYF
CDR3nt: TGTGCCAGCGGCGAACGAGGTCACGAGCAGTACTTC

d_gene: .
abundance: .
v_gene: TRBV5-4
j_gene: TRBJ1-1
CDR3aa: CASSLSSRGNTEAFF
CDR3nt: TGTGCCAGCAGCTTGTCATCCAGGGGGAACACTGAAGCTTTCTTT